This section outlines one T cell receptor (beta chain) sequence together with its context. This record comes from a study of cytomegalovirus exposure and HLA in healthy donors. Both 60 Vbeta primers and 13 Jbeta primers went into the PCR. Here immunoSEQ multiplex PCR was the method, and the copy in TCRdb shows in-frame clones only, minus some. The sample has 100,000 to 150,000 clones. Germline V gene lookup returns CDR1 MDHEN and CDR2 SYDVKM. CDR3 length: 15 amino acids. Deletions cut 6 bases from V and 2 bases from J, with 16 bases between. This TCR was sampled from a woman in her thirties or forties in good health and CMV-seronegative. The specimen was PBMCs. This chain links TRBV28 with TRBJ1-1; D call uncertain. CDR3 sequence reads: CASSQTSSGNTEAFF. Written as DNA, the CDR3 is TGTGCCAGCAGCCAGACTTCTAGCGGTAACACTGAAGCTTTCTTT. Together with reference TRBV28 and TRBJ1-1, the CDR3 gives the full variable domain: DVKVTQSSRYLVKRTGEKVFLECVQDMDHENMFWYRQDPGLGLRLIYFSYDVKMKEKGDIPEGYSVSREKKERFSLILESASTNQTSMYLCASSQTSSGNTEAFFGQGTRLTVV.